Following are 21 T cell receptor beta chains from one sample sequenced in a study of T cell repertoires in cytomegalovirus infection. A single record per CDR3 protein comes from TCRdb applying MiXCR to the reads. The data contain about 920,000 distinct CDR3 sequences, about a third of them singletons. For these TCRs, the target antigens are not known. Sequencing used cultured CD8+ T cells from PBMCs, obtained from culture after CMV antigen stimulation. Receptor source: a human donor in good health (CMV status not recorded). Some clones in this sample may be carry-over from other donors' samples.

This clonotype was seen just once. The chain links TRBV19 to TRBJ1-6; no reliable D call. Germline V CDR1 and CDR2: LNHDA, SQIVND (reference sequence). This CDR3 region has 14 residues. Trimming took off 5 bases at V and 7 bases at J, with 12 bases between the two ends. The CDR3 protein is CASSFGPGNSPLHF. Here the CDR3 DNA reads TGTGCCAGTAGTTTCGGCCCGGGCAATTCACCCCTCCACTTT.

Note on this clonotype: Since no conserved phenylalanine or tryptophan closes the CDR3, a read error is the likely cause. This chain links TRBV12-3 or TRBV12-4 with TRBJ2-3; unclear D gene. V shed 2 bases and J shed 5 bases, with 11 bases lying between them. The CDR3 has 14 amino acids. CDR3 sequence reads: CASSLKGWGDTQYS. CDR3 nucleotide sequence: TGTGCCAGCAGTTTAAAAGGGTGGGGAGATACGCAGTATTCT.

This clonotype has a handful of counts. For the CDR3, the DNA is TGTGCCAGCAGTGCCGTAGCGGGGGAGTACAATGAGCAGTTCTTC. The encoded protein is CASSAVAGEYNEQFF. The chain recombines TRBV6-1 with TRBJ2-1; TRBD2 agrees at 9 bases. The CDR3 is 15 residues long. Germline CDR1 reads MNHNS; CDR2 reads SASEGT. J gave up 4 bases and V 4 bases, and 5 bases lay outside the gene matches.

This rearrangement joins TRBV28 to TRBJ2-3, with D unresolved. Germline loops: CDR1 MDHEN, CDR2 SYDVKM. V was clipped by 3 bases and J by 2 bases, with 12 bases between them. The length of the CDR3 is 15 residues. The CDR3, as DNA: TGTGCCAGCAGTTTTAGTGAGCCCTACACAGATACGCAGTATTTT. Amino acid sequence: CASSFSEPYTDTQYF.

This clonotype was counted ten times or more. This rearrangement joins TRBV7-6 to TRBJ2-1, with D unresolved. Per the germline V gene, CDR1 is SGHVS and CDR2 is FNYEAQ. This CDR3 region has 14 residues. V was pared by 10 bases and J by 0 bases, with 13 bases between. The CDR3 nucleotides read TGTGCCACAATCCCCCCTAGCTCCTACAATGAGCAGTTCTTC. Protein sequence: CATIPPSSYNEQFF.

This clonotype was detected only a few times. The chain is built from TRBV6-1 and TRBJ1-5; perhaps TRBD1 as D (5 bases). V was clipped by 0 bases and J by 7 bases, with 16 bases between them. The CDR3 has 16 residues. Germline values: CDR1 MNHNS, CDR2 SASEGT. CDR3 coding DNA: TGTGCCAGCAGTGAAGCTCTGTTGGGGGGGAGGCAGCCCCAGCATTTT. This encodes CASSEALLGGRQPQHF.

The sample holds many counts of this clonotype. The chain couples TRBV7-8 to TRBJ2-2; D is perhaps TRBD2 (6 bases). CDR1 is SGHVS and CDR2 is FQNEAQ in the germline V gene. Trimming left V 4 bases short and J 0 bases short, with 9 bases between. The CDR3 contains 15 residues. In nucleotides, the CDR3 is TGTGCCAGCAGCTGGAGGGCCGCGAACACCGGGGAGCTGTTTTTT. This encodes CASSWRAANTGELFF.

The chain links TRBV6-5 to TRBJ1-1, with 7 bases that match TRBD1. The CDR3 extends over 13 amino acids. The V gene end was trimmed by 6 bases and the J gene end by 6 bases; junction bases not matched to a gene: 7. Germline V gene sequence: CDR1 MNHEY, CDR2 SVGAGI. The CDR3 sequence: CASRPDRVAEAFF. DNA for the CDR3: TGTGCCAGCAGGCCAGACAGGGTTGCTGAAGCTTTCTTT.

This clonotype occurred a few times. The V gene is TRBV24-1, the J gene TRBJ1-2, with D unclear. Trimming shortened V by 3 bases and J by 8 bases, and 15 bases separated the two germline ends. The germline V gene encodes CDR1 KGHDR and CDR2 SFDVKD. This CDR3 has 14 residues. The CDR3 nucleotides read TGTGCCACCAGTGATACGGTAGGCCGGGGAGGCTACACCTTC. Protein sequence: CATSDTVGRGGYTF.

This clonotype has just a few counts. The chain recombines TRBV7-6 with TRBJ1-1, with D hard to call. V lost 5 bases and J 3 bases, leaving 16 bases between the germline ends. Germline V gene data show CDR1 as SGHVS and CDR2 as FNYEAQ. The CDR3 totals 15 residues. CDR3 sequence: CASSRVYQVDTEAFF. For the CDR3, the DNA is TGTGCCAGCAGCCGTGTGTATCAGGTTGACACTGAAGCTTTCTTT.

The chain employs TRBV7-9 and TRBJ1-1; 9 bases line up with TRBD1. Germline-derived CDR1 and CDR2 are SEHNR and FQNEAQ (reference sequence). J lost 5 bases, V lost 1 base, and 11 bases had no gene match. CDR3 length: 17 residues. Here the CDR3 DNA reads TGTGCCAGCAGCTTAGTTCGCACAGGGGGCGCGTGGACTGAAGCTTTCTTT. As protein: CASSLVRTGGAWTEAFF.

The chain recombines TRBV7-6 with TRBJ2-1, with D maybe TRBD1 (5 bases). The CDR3 extends over 17 amino acids. Germline loops: CDR1 SGHVS, CDR2 FNYEAQ. The V end was cut by 5 bases, the J end by 1 base, with 18 bases between. Here the CDR3 reads CASSPGQSTLSYNEQFF. The CDR3 coding sequence is TGTGCCAGCAGCCCAGGGCAGTCAACCCTATCCTACAATGAGCAGTTCTTC.

This clonotype has a count of ten or more. This sequence joins TRBV7-2 and TRBJ1-2; 9 nucleotides match TRBD1. The germline CDR1 and CDR2 sequences are SGHTA and FQGNSA. The CDR3 covers 14 residues. J gave up 6 bases and V 5 bases, and 7 bases lay outside the gene matches. CDR3 amino acids: CASSPLDRGDGYTF. CDR3 nucleotides: TGTGCCAGCAGCCCTCTGGACAGGGGAGATGGCTACACCTTC.

This clonotype was seen only a few times. The rearrangement links TRBV27 to TRBJ2-3; the match to TRBD2 covers 8 bases. The CDR3 consists of 16 residues. CDR1 MNHEY and CDR2 SMNVEV come from the germline V gene (reference sequence). The ends lost 2 bases at V and 1 base at J; junction bases unmatched: 5. The CDR3 loop reads CASSLRVGGGTDTQYF. In nucleotides, the CDR3 is TGTGCCAGCAGTTTACGAGTCGGGGGGGGCACAGATACGCAGTATTTT.

The chain couples TRBV7-3 to TRBJ2-1, with 8 positions matching TRBD1. V trimming: 1 base; J trimming: 0 bases; junction bases outside the gene matches: 8. The germline CDR1 and CDR2 sequences are SGHTA and FQGTGA. The CDR3 is made up of 18 amino acids. This chain's CDR3 is CASSLKVGRGHSYNEQFF. CDR3 nucleotide sequence: TGTGCCAGCAGCTTAAAGGTGGGCAGGGGGCACTCCTACAATGAGCAGTTCTTC. The whole variable domain, remainder taken from reference TRBV7-3 and TRBJ2-1, is GAGVSQTPSNKVTEKGKYVELRCDPISGHTALYWYRQSLGQGPEFLIYFQGTGAADDSGLPNDRFFAVRPEGSVSTLKIQRTERGDSAVYLCASSLKVGRGHSYNEQFFGPGTRLTVL.

In its sample, this clonotype was seen a few times. The chain couples TRBV9 to TRBJ2-1, with 7 positions matching TRBD1. CDR1 is SGDLS, CDR2 YYNGEE, per germline. V trimming: 4 bases; J trimming: 4 bases; junction bases outside the gene matches: 11. This CDR3 spans 16 amino acids. This CDR3 is CASSSQVGQAYNEQFF. CDR3 DNA sequence: TGTGCCAGCAGCTCCCAGGTTGGACAGGCGTACAATGAGCAGTTCTTC.

This chain connects TRBV4-1 to TRBJ1-1, with TRBD1 matching 7 bases. Trimming cost V 0 bases and J 5 bases; bases outside gene matches: 6. Germline V gives CDR1 MGHRA, CDR2 YSYEKL. CDR3 length: 15 amino acids. CDR3 sequence reads: CASSQDPGGRTEAFF. For the CDR3, the DNA is TGCGCCAGCAGCCAAGATCCAGGGGGAAGGACTGAAGCTTTCTTT.

The V gene is TRBV28, the J gene TRBJ1-5; no firm D call. In germline, CDR1 is MDHEN, CDR2 SYDVKM. The CDR3 sequence is 14 residues long. V lost 10 bases and J lost 0, with 13 bases in between. CDR3 sequence reads: CATNRQVSNQPQHF. CDR3 DNA sequence: TGTGCCACCAATCGTCAGGTTAGCAATCAGCCCCAGCATTTT.

The sample holds a few counts of this clonotype. The J gene is TRBJ1-4, the V gene TRBV7-9, with a tentative D call TRBD1 (5 bases). V lost 7 bases and J lost 5, with 14 bases in between. There are 14 residues in the CDR3. Germline loops: CDR1 SEHNR, CDR2 FQNEAQ (reference sequence). CDR3 in amino acids: CASTPGRENEKLFF. The CDR3 DNA reads as TGTGCCAGCACCCCAGGGAGAGAGAATGAAAAACTGTTTTTT.

The V and J genes are TRBV19 and TRBJ2-1; D perhaps matches TRBD1 (6 bases). The CDR3 sequence is 14 residues long. Germline CDR1 LNHDA, CDR2 SQIVND (reference sequence). V was shortened by 6 bases and J by 7 bases, with 16 bases between the two germline ends. The CDR3 protein is CASRNPRGGNEQFF. CDR3 nucleotide sequence: TGTGCCAGTAGAAACCCCAGGGGCGGGAATGAGCAGTTCTTC.

This clonotype showed up just a few times. The chain employs TRBV7-9 and TRBJ2-7, with 8 bases matching TRBD1. This CDR3 is 15 amino acids long. The J segment lost 2 bases and the V segment lost 4 bases, leaving 7 bases of the junction unmatched. Per germline, CDR1 SEHNR and CDR2 FQNEAQ (reference sequence). The CDR3 spells CASSSWTGRPYEQYF. The CDR3 region has the DNA TGTGCCAGCAGCTCCTGGACAGGGAGACCCTACGAGCAGTACTTC.